This T cell receptor beta chain was recorded in a study of blood T cell repertoires in COVID-19. Study information: The analysed material was cDNA or gDNA that came from T cells, B-cell-depleted T cells, or PBMCs.

Authors' data handling: It was from reference gene primer amplification that nucleated cell counts were estimated. Generated by immunoSEQ multiplex PCR, the TCRdb table keeps only in-frame clones and is missing some. V and J calls and clone size are copied from that table; D and trimming were computed from the DNA. In the table there are around 330,000 clones, about nine tenths of which are singletons. The cohort comprised adults aged 18 to 89 years residing in 20 to 30 US areas. Which cohort a participant joined came from the clinical history participants gave. Germline V gives CDR1 SGHRS, CDR2 YFSETQ. With V trimmed by 4 bases and J by 0 bases, 3 bases remained unmatched. The CDR3 covers 14 residues.

This receptor was obtained from a man between 60 and 70 years old who had recovered from COVID-19. Sequenced sample: PBMCs or T cells enriched from blood (not recorded which). V is TRBV5-1 and J is TRBJ1-1, with 7 bases fitting TRBD1. The CDR3 nucleotides read TGCGCCAGCAGCGTACAGGGGATGAACACTGAAGCTTTCTTT. This gives the protein CASSVQGMNTEAFF. The full variable domain, with the rest looked up from reference TRBV5-1 and TRBJ1-1, is KAGVTQTPRYLIKTRGQQVTLSCSPISGHRSVSWYQQTPGQGLQFLFEYFSETQRNKGNFPGRFSGRQFSNSRSEMNVSTLELGDSALYLCASSVQGMNTEAFFGQGTRLTVV.